The rows below give T cell receptor beta chains drawn from one sample of a study of monozygotic twins with inflammatory bowel disease. TCRdb reprocessed the 5' RACE reads, keeping one entry per CDR3 protein, no DNA. The sample table includes more than 120,000 distinct CDR3 sequences. The sample consisted of blood. The receptors here all came from a human donor with ulcerative colitis or Crohn's disease, or a healthy co-twin of an affected twin (not recorded which). Each CDR3 is given with its conserved first and last residue.

TRBJ2-1,TRBV5-4,CASSLEGQGSHNEQFF
TRBJ2-3,TRBV5-1,CASSLSDTQYF
TRBJ1-1,TRBV5-1,CASRLEWGTTNTEAFF
TRBJ2-7,TRBV20-1,CSAPRDGPYEQYF
TRBJ2-7,TRBV5-5,CASSLVGQGLYEQYF
TRBJ2-5,TRBV7-2,CASSLDGGRQETQYF
TRBJ2-1,TRBV5-1,CASSLGDTHNEQFF
TRBJ2-1,TRBV4-3,CASSQGTSGGPYNEQFF
TRBJ2-6,TRBV5-1,CASSSGLYSGANVLTF
TRBJ1-2,TRBV20-1,CSASFRDPRGYTF
TRBJ2-7,TRBV12-3/TRBV12-4,CASTNRGSSSVVQYF
TRBJ2-5,TRBV7-6,CASSLFQGQETQYF
TRBJ1-5,TRBV7-9,CASSPTGNQPQHF
TRBJ1-1,TRBV6-2/TRBV6-3,CASSLLTGAATNTEAFF
TRBJ2-1,TRBV4-2,CASSQQRSSGGRFNEQFF
TRBJ2-2,TRBV29-1,CSVVLAGKTGELFF
TRBJ2-5,TRBV5-1,CASSLEGNRETQYF